This T cell receptor (beta chain) was sequenced in a study of shared clonotypes between healthy human individuals. Generated by immunoSEQ multiplex PCR, the TCRdb table keeps only in-frame clones and is missing some. The repertoire includes about 1.5 million clones, 96% of them detected once, and 1.2% sits in the top ten. This CDR3 has 15 amino acids. Trimming stripped 0 bases from V and 0 bases from J, with 8 bases between. Germline V lookup: CDR1 ENHRY, CDR2 SYGVKD. This receptor was identified in a man aged 30 to 39 in good health. This chain links TRBV10-3 with TRBJ1-1; no clear D. The sequenced sample was naive CD4+ T cells sorted from blood. Documented subset: CD45RA+ positively selected. This CDR3 reads CAISESQVLNTEAFF. The CDR3 nucleotides are TGTGCCATCAGTGAGTCTCAGGTTTTGAACACTGAAGCTTTCTTT.